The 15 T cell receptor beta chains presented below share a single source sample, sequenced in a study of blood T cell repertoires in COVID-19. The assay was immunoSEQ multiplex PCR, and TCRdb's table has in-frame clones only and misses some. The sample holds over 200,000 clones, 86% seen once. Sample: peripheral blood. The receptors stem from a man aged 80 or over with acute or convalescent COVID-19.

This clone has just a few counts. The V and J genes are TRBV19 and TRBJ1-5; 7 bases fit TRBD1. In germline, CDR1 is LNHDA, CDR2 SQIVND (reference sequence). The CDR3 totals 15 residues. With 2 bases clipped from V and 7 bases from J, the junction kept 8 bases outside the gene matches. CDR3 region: CASSILRQGGQPQHF. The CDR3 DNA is TGTGCCAGTAGTATATTGAGACAGGGAGGACAGCCCCAGCATTTT.

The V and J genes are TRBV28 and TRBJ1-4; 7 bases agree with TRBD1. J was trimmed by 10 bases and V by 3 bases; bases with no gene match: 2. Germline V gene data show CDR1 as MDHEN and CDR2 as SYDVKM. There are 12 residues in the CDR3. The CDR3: CASSFSGGKLFF. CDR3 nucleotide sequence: TGTGCCAGCAGTTTTTCAGGGGGAAAACTGTTTTTT.

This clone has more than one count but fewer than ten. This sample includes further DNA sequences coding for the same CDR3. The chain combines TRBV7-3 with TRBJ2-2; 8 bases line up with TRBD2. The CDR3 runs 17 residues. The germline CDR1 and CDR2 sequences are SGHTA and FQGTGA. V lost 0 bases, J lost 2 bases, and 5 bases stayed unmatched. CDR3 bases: TGTGCCAGCAGCTTAACTACTAGCGGAGCTAACACCGGGGAGCTGTTTTTT. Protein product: CASSLTTSGANTGELFF.

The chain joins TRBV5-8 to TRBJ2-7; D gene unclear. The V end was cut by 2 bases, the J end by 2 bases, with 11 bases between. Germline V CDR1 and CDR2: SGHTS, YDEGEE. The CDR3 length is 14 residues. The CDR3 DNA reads TGTGCCAGCAGCTTAAAGATACCTACCTACGAGCAGTACGTC. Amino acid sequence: CASSLKIPTYEQYV.

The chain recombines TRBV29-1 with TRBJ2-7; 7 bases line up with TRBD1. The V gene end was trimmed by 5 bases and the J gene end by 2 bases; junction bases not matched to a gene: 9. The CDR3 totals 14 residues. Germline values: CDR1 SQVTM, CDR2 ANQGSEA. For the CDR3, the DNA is TGCAGCGTTCGAGGAACAGGGGCTGCCTACGAGCAGTACTTC. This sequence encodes CSVRGTGAAYEQYF.

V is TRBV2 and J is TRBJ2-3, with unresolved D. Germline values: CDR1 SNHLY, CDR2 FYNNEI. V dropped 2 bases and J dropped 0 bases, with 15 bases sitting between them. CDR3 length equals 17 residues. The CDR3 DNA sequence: TGTGCCAGCAGTGAACGATCCGTGGCGGAAAGCACAGATACGCAGTATTTT. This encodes CASSERSVAESTDTQYF.

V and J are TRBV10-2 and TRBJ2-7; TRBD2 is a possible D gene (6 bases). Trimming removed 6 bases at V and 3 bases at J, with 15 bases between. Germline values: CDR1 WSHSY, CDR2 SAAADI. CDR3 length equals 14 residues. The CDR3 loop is CASRGIAASYEQYF. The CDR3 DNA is TGCGCCAGCAGGGGGATAGCGGCCAGCTACGAGCAGTACTTC.

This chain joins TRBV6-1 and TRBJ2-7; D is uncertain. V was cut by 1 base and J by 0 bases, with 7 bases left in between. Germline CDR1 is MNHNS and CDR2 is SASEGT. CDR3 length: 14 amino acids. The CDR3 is CASSEDGSSYEQYV. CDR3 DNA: TGTGCCAGCAGTGAAGATGGTAGCTCCTACGAGCAGTACGTC.

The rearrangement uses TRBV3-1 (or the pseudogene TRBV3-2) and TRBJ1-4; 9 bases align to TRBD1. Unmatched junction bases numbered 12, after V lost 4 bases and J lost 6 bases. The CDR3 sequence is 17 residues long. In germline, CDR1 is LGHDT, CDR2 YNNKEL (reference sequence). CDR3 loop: CASSPGQGYGGDEKLFF. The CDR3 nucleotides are TGTGCCAGCAGCCCGGGACAGGGATATGGGGGCGATGAAAAACTGTTTTTT.

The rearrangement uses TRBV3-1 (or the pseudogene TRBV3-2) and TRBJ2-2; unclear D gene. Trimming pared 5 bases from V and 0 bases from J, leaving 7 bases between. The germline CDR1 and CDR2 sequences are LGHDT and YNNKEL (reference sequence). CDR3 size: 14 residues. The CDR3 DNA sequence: TGTGCCAGCAGCGTGCGATCGAACACCGGGGAGCTGTTTTTT. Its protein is CASSVRSNTGELFF.

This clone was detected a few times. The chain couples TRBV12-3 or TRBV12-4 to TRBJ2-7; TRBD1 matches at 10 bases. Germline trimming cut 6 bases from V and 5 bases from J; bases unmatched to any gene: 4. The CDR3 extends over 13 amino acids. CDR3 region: CASSTGQGNEQYV. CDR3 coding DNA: TGTGCCAGCAGCACGGGACAGGGGAACGAGCAGTACGTC.

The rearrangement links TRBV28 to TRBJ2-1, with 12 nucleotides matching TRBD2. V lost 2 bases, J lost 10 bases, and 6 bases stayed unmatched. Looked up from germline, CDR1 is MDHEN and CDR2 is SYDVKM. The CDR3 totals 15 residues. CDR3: CASSLLGTSGFEQFF. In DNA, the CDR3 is TGTGCCAGCAGTTTACTCGGGACTAGCGGGTTCGAGCAGTTCTTC.

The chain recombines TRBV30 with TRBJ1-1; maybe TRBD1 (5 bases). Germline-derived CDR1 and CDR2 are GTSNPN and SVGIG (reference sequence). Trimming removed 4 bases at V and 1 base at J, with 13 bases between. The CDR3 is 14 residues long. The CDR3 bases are TGTGCCTGGATTTGGGGCTCAGGGAACACTGAAGCTTTCTTT. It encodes CAWIWGSGNTEAFF. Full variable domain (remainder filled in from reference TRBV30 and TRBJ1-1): SQTIHQWPATLVQPVGSPLSLECTVEGTSNPNLYWYRQAAGRGLQLLFYSVGIGQISSEVPQNLSASRPQDRQFILSSKKLLLSDSGFYLCAWIWGSGNTEAFFGQGTRLTVV.

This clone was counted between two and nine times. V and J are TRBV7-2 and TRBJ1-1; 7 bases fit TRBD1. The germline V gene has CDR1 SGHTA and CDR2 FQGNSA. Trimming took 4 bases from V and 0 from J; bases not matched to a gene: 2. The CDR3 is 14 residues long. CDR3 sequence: CASSWDRLNTEAFF. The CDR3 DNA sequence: TGTGCCAGCAGCTGGGACAGACTGAACACTGAAGCTTTCTTT.

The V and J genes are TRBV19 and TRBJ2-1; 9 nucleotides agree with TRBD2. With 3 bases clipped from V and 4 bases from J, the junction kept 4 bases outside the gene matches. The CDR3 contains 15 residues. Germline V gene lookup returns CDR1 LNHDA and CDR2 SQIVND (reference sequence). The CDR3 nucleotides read TGTGCCAGTAGTATTGCGACTAGCGGATACAATGAGCAGTTCTTC. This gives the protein CASSIATSGYNEQFF. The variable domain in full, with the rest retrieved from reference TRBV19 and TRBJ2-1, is DGGITQSPKYLFRKEGQNVTLSCEQNLNHDAMYWYRQDPGQGLRLIYYSQIVNDFQKGDIAEGYSVSREKKESFPLTVTSAQKNPTAFYLCASSIATSGYNEQFFGPGTRLTVL.